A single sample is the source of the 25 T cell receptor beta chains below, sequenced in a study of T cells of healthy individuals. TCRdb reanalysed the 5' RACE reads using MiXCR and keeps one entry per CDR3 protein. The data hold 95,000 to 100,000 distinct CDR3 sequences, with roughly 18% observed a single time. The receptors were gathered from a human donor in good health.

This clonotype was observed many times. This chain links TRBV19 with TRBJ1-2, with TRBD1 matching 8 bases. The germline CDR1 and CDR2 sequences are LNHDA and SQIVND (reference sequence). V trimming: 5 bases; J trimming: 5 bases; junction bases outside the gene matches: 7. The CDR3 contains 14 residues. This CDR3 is CASSVQGVLYGYTF. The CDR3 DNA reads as TGTGCCAGTAGTGTACAGGGGGTATTGTATGGCTACACCTTC.

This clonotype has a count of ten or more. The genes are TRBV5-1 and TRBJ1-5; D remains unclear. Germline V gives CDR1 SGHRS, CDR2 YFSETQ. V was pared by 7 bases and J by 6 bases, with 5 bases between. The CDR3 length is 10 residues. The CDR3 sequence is CASLGQPQHF. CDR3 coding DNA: TGCGCCAGCTTGGGTCAGCCCCAGCATTTT. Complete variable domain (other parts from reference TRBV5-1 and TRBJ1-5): KAGVTQTPRYLIKTRGQQVTLSCSPISGHRSVSWYQQTPGQGLQFLFEYFSETQRNKGNFPGRFSGRQFSNSRSEMNVSTLELGDSALYLCASLGQPQHFGDGTRLSIL.

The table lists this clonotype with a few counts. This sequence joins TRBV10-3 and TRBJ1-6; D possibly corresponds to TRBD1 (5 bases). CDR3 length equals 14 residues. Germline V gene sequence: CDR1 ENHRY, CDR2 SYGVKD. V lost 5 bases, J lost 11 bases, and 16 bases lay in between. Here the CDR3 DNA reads TGTGCCATCAGTCTAGACAGTTTTAGCGCACCCCTCCACTTT. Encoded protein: CAISLDSFSAPLHF.

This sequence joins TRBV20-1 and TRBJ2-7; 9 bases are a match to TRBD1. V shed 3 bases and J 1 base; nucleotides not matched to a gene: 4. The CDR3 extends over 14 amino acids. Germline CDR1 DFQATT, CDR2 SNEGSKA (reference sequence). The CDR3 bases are TGCAGTGCTAGGGGGACAGGGAAATCCTACGAGCAGTACTTC. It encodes CSARGTGKSYEQYF.

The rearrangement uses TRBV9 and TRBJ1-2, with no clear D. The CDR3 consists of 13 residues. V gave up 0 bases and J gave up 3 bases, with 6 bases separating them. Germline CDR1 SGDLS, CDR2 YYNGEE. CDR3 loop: CASSVGYDYGYTF. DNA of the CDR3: TGTGCCAGCAGCGTAGGATACGACTATGGCTACACCTTC.

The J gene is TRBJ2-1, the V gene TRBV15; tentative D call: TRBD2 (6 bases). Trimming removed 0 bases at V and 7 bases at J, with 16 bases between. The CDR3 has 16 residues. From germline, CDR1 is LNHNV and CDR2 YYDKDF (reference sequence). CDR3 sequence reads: CATSRDIRETENEQFF. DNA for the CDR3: TGTGCCACCAGCAGAGATATACGGGAGACTGAAAATGAGCAGTTCTTC.

The CDR3 DNA follows: TGCAGTGCTAGCGGGAGGGCCTTTAGCGAGCAGTACTTC. As protein: CSASGRAFSEQYF. This sequence joins TRBV20-1 and TRBJ2-7; 8 bases are a match to TRBD2. With 3 bases clipped from V and 6 bases from J, the junction kept 7 bases outside the gene matches. Germline CDR1 is DFQATT and CDR2 is SNEGSKA (reference sequence). This CDR3 contains 13 residues.

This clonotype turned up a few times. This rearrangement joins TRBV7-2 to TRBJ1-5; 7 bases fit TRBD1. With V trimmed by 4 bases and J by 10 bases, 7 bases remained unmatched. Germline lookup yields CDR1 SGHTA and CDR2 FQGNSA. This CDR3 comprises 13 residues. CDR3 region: CASSYDREGPQHF. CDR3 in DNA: TGTGCCAGCAGCTACGACAGGGAAGGTCCCCAGCATTTT.

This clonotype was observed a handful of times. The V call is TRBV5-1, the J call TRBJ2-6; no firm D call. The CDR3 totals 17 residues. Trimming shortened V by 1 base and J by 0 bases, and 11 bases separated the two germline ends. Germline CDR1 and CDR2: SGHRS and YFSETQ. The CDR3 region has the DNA TGCGCCAGCAGCTTGAACACTTATAGCTCTGGGGCCAACGTCCTGACTTTC. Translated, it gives CASSLNTYSSGANVLTF.

The CDR3 here is CASSQDWRVQETQYF. As DNA, the CDR3 is TGCGCCAGCAGCCAAGATTGGCGGGTCCAAGAGACCCAGTACTTC. V usage is TRBV4-3 and J usage is TRBJ2-5; TRBD2 is a possible D gene (5 bases). V gave up 0 bases and J gave up 1 base, with 9 bases separating them. In germline, CDR1 is LGHNA, CDR2 YSLEER. The CDR3 totals 15 residues.

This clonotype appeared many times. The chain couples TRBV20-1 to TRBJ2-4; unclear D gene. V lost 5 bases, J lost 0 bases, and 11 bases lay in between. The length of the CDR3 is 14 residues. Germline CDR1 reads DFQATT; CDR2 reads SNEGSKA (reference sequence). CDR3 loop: CSAQAPLAKNIQYF. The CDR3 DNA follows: TGCAGTGCTCAGGCTCCCCTAGCCAAAAACATTCAGTACTTC.

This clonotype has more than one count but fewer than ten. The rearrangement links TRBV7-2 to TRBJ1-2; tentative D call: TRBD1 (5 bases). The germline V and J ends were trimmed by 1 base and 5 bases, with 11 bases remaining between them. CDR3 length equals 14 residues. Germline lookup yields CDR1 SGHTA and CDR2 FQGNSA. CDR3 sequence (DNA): TGTGCCAGCAGCTTAGGCGGGACGGTATATGGCTACACCTTC. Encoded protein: CASSLGGTVYGYTF.

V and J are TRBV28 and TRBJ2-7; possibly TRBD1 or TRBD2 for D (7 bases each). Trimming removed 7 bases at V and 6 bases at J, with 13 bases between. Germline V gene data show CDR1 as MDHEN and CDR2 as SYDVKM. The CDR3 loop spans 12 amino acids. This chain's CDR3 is CASTGGGCEQYF. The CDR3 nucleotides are TGTGCCAGCACAGGGGGGGGTTGCGAGCAGTACTTC.

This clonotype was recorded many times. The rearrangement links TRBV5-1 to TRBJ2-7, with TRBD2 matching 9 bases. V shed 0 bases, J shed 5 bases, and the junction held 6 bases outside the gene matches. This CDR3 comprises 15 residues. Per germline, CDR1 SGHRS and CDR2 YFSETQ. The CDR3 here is CASSLAREGRDEQYF. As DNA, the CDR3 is TGCGCCAGCAGCTTGGCGCGGGAGGGCAGGGACGAGCAGTACTTC.

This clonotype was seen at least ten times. The CDR3 loop reads CASSLTATASINQPQHF. CDR3 nucleotide sequence: TGTGCCAGCAGTCTGACAGCAACCGCAAGTATCAATCAGCCCCAGCATTTT. This chain uses TRBV12-3 or TRBV12-4 with TRBJ1-5, with D possibly being TRBD1 (5 bases). V lost 5 bases and J 3 bases, leaving 20 bases between the germline ends. The CDR3 covers 17 residues.

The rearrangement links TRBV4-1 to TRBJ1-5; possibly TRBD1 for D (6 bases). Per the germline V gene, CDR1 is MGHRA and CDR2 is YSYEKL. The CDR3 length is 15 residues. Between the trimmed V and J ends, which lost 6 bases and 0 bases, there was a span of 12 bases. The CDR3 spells CASRPQGHSNQPQHF. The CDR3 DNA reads TGCGCCAGCAGGCCACAGGGACATAGCAATCAGCCCCAGCATTTT.

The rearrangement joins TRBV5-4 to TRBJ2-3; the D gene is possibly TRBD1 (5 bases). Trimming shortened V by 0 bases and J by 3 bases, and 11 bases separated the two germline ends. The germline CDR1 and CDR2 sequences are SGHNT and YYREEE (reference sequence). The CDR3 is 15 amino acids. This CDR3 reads CASSLAQQETDTQYF. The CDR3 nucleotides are TGTGCCAGCAGCTTGGCCCAACAGGAGACAGATACGCAGTATTTT. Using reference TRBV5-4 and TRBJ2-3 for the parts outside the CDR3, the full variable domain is ETGVTQSPTHLIKTRGQQVTLRCSSQSGHNTVSWYQQALGQGPQFIFQYYREEENGRGNFPPRFSGLQFPNYSSELNVNALELDDSALYLCASSLAQQETDTQYFGPGTRLTVL.

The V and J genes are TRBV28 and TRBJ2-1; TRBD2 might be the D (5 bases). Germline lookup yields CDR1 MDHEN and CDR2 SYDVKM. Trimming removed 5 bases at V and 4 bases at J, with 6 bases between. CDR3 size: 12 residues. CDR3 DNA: TGTGCCAGCAGTGGGAGATACAATGAGCAGTTCTTC. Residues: CASSGRYNEQFF. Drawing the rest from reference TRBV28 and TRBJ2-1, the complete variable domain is DVKVTQSSRYLVKRTGEKVFLECVQDMDHENMFWYRQDPGLGLRLIYFSYDVKMKEKGDIPEGYSVSREKKERFSLILESASTNQTSMYLCASSGRYNEQFFGPGTRLTVL.

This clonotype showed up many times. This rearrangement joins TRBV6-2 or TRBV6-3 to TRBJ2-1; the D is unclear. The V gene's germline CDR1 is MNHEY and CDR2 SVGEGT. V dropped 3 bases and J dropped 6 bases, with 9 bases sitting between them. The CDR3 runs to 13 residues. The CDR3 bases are TGTGCCAGCAGTTATTATTCAGGCAATGAGCAGTTCTTC. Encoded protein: CASSYYSGNEQFF.

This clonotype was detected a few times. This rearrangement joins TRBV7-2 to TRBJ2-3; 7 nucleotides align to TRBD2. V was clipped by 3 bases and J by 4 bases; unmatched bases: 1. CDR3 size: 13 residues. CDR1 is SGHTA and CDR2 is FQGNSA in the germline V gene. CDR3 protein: CASSFSGSDTQYF. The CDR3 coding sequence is TGTGCCAGCAGCTTTAGCGGGTCAGATACGCAGTATTTT.

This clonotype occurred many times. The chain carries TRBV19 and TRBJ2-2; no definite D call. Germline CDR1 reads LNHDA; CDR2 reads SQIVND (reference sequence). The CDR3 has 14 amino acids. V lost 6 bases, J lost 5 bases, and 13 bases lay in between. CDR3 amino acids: CASRWPSGTGELFF. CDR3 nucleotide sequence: TGTGCCAGTAGATGGCCCTCTGGGACCGGGGAGCTGTTTTTT.

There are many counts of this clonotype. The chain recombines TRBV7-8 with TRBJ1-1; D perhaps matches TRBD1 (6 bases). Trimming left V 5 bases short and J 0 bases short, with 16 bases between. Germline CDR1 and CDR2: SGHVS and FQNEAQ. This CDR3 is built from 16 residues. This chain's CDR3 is CASSNYRAEMNTEAFF. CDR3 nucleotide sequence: TGTGCCAGCAGCAACTACAGGGCTGAAATGAACACTGAAGCTTTCTTT.

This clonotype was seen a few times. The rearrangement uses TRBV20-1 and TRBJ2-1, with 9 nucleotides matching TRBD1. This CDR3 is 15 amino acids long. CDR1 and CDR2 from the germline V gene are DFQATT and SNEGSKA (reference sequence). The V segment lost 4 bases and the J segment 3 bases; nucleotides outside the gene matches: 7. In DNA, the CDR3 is TGCAGTGCTACAATACAGGGGGCTGACTACAATGAGCAGTTCTTC. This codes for CSATIQGADYNEQFF.

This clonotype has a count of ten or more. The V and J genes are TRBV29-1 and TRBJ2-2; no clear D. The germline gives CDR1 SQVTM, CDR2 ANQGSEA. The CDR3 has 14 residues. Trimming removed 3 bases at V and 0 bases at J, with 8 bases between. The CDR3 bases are TGCAGCGTTGATGCCTACCCGAACACCGGGGAGCTGTTTTTT. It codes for CSVDAYPNTGELFF.

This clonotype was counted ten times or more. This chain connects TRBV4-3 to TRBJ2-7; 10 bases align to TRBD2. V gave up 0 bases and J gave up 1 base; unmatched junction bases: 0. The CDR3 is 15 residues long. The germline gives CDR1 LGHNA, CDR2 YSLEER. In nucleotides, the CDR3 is TGCGCCAGCAGCCAAGAACTAGCGGGATCCTACGAGCAGTACTTC. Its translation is CASSQELAGSYEQYF.